Given below is one T cell receptor beta chain in context. Using immunoSEQ multiplex PCR, the repertoire was profiled, and TCRdb retains in-frame clones only, with some absent. Among 200,000 to 250,000 clones, 65% to 90% were seen once, and the ten largest hold approximately 4.2%. Assignments of participants to cohorts depended upon their own reported clinical history. The data belong to a study of blood T cell repertoires in COVID-19. About the study: Researchers got acute and convalescent COVID-19 samples from the United States, Italy and Spain.

This TCR came from a woman between 40 and 55 years old with acute COVID-19. The sequencing sample was made of PBMCs or T cells enriched from blood (not recorded which).

The CDR3 loop is CASSEWAGGYYGYTF. The CDR3, as DNA: TGTGCCAGCAGTGAATGGGCAGGGGGATACTATGGCTACACCTTC. V usage is TRBV2 and J usage is TRBJ1-2; 7 nucleotides match TRBD1. This CDR3 is 15 amino acids long. V was pared by 2 bases and J by 3 bases, with 6 bases of the junction left unmatched. Germline CDR1 reads SNHLY; CDR2 reads FYNNEI. The full variable domain, completed using reference TRBV2 and TRBJ1-2, is EPEVTQTPSHQVTQMGQEVILRCVPISNHLYFYWYRQILGQKVEFLVSFYNNEISEKSEIFDDQFSVERPDGSNFTLKIRSTKLEDSAMYFCASSEWAGGYYGYTFGSGTRLTVV.